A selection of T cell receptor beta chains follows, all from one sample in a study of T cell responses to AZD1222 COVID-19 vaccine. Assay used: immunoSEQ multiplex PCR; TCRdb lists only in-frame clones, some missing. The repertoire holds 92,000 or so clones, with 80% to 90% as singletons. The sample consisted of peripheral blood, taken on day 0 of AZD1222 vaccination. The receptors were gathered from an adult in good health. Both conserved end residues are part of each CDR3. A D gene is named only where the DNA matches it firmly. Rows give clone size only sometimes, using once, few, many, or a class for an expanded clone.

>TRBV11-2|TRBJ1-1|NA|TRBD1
CASSLLPGTGESLTEAFF
TGTGCCAGCAGCCTACTACCCGGGACAGGGGAGTCTTTAACTGAAGCTTTCTTT
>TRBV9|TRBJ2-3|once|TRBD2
CASSIGLAGGTDTQYF
TGTGCCAGCAGCATAGGACTAGCGGGGGGGACAGATACGCAGTATTTT
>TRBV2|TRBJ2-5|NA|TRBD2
CASKGLARETQYF
TGTGCCAGCAAGGGACTAGCTCGGGAGACCCAGTACTTC
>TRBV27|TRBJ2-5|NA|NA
CASSFVRNRDILETQYF
TGTGCCAGCAGTTTCGTACGGAACAGGGATATTCTAGAGACCCAGTACTTC
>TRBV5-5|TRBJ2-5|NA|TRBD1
CASSRQGQETQYF
TGTGCCAGCAGCCGACAGGGTCAAGAGACCCAGTACTTC
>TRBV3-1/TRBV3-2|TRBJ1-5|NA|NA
CASSQDKGWPQHF
TGTGCCAGCAGCCAAGATAAGGGGTGGCCCCAGCATTTT
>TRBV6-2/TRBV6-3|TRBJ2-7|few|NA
CASSYSTASSEQYF
TGTGCCAGCAGTTACTCGACGGCTAGCTCCGAGCAGTACTTC
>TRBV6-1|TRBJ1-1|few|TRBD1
CASSDPGQNMNTEAFF
TGTGCCAGCAGTGACCCGGGACAGAACATGAACACTGAAGCTTTCTTT
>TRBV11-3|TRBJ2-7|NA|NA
CASSDTGIEQYF
TGTGCCAGCAGCGATACAGGGATCGAGCAGTACTTC
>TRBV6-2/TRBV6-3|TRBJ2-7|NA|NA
CASSHTTEQYF
TGTGCCAGCAGTCATACTACGGAGCAGTACTTC
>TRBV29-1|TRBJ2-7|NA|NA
CSVEGFSRSSYEQYF
TGCAGCGTTGAAGGGTTCAGTCGCAGCTCCTACGAGCAGTACTTC
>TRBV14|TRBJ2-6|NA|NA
CASSPLAVSAVGANVLTF
TGTGCCAGCAGCCCCCTGGCTGTTAGTGCGGTTGGGGCCAACGTCCTGACTTTC
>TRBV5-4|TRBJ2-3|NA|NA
CASSLSTDTQYF
TGTGCCAGCAGCTTGAGCACAGATACGCAGTATTTT
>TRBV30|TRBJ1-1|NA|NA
CAWSVSMNTEAFF
TGTGCCTGGAGTGTATCGATGAACACTGAAGCTTTCTTT
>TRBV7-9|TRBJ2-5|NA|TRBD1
CASNRDRGETQYF
TGTGCCAGCAACCGGGACAGGGGAGAGACCCAGTACTTC
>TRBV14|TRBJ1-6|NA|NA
CASSHSGSLLFNSPLHF
TGTGCCAGCAGCCACTCGGGCAGCTTACTTTTTAATTCACCCCTCCACTTT
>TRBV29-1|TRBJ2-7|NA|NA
CSVGQASSYEQYF
TGCAGCGTTGGACAGGCCAGCTCCTACGAGCAGTACTTC
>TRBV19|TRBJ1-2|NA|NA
CASSNDGGGGYTF
TGTGCCAGTAGTAACGACGGAGGGGGTGGCTACACCTTC
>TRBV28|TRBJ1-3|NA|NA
CASSLLLGGTGNTIYF
TGTGCCAGCAGCCTCCTTCTCGGGGGAACGGGAAACACCATATATTTT
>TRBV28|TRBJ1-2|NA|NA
CASSPDTYGYTF
TGTGCCAGCAGTCCCGACACCTATGGCTACACCTTC